The sequence of this TCR beta chain was determined in a study of beta chain features in type 1 diabetes. Notes on the study in general: Unsettled here was the matter of whether HLA type influences TCRB rearrangement. In every one of the four CD4+ subsets, TCRB CDR3s were moderately but significantly shorter in Type 1 diabetes patients.

Since all of the isolated RNA was reverse transcribed, expressed TCRB transcripts were what got sequenced. Only in-frame clones appear in the TCRdb table, and some are missing; sequencing was by immunoSEQ multiplex PCR. The sample holds hundreds of thousands of clones, roughly 31% seen once. A word on this clone: The antigen is not known.

CD45RO/CCR7/CD25/CD127/CD95/CD27 separated CD4+ naive, central memory, regulatory and stem cell-like memory cells by sorting. Each population that was sorted was more than 95% pure. CDR3 length: 15 amino acids. Trimming left V 0 bases short and J 1 base short, with 8 bases between. Germline values: CDR1 SGDLS, CDR2 YYNGEE. This receptor was obtained from a man in his late teens or twenties in good health. Sequenced material: naive CD4+ T cells from blood. The rearrangement links TRBV9 to TRBJ2-1; tentatively, D is TRBD2 (6 bases). The CDR3 reads CASSVGRGSYNEQFF. The CDR3 nucleotides read TGTGCCAGCAGCGTAGGGCGGGGTTCCTACAATGAGCAGTTCTTC.